What follows describes a single T cell receptor (beta chain). Per the study methods: Using reference gene primer amplification, nucleated cell counts were estimated. The table came from immunoSEQ multiplex PCR; TCRdb's copy has only in-frame clones and leaves some out. V and J calls and clone size follow that table, whereas D and trimming were derived from the DNA. Here the sample spans fewer than 250,000 clones, 82% being singletons. Germline assignment: CDR1 SEHNR and CDR2 FQNEAQ (reference sequence). The ends were cut back, 2 bases at V and 7 bases at J, with 2 bases in the middle. This CDR3 is built from 10 residues. This sample is drawn from a study of blood T cell repertoires in COVID-19. For the study at large: Samples representing acute and convalescent COVID-19 were sourced from the United States, Italy and Spain. From T cells, B-cell-depleted T cells, or PBMCs came the material, which was cDNA or gDNA.

The TCR was taken from a woman aged 70-85 years with acute or convalescent COVID-19. The sequenced sample consisted of peripheral blood. This sequence joins TRBV7-9 and TRBJ1-1, with D unclear. CDR3 loop: CASSLYEAFF. CDR3 bases: TGTGCCAGCAGCTTATATGAAGCTTTCTTT.